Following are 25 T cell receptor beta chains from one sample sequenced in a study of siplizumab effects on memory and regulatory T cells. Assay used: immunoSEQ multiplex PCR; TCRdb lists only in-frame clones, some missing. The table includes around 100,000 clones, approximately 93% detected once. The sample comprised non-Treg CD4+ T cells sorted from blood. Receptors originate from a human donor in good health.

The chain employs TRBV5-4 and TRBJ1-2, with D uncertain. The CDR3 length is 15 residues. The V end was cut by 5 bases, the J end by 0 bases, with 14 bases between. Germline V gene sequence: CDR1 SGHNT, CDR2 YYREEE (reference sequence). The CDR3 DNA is TGTGCCAGCAGTGGGGTGGGCTCCTCTAACTATGGCTACACCTTC. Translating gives CASSGVGSSNYGYTF.

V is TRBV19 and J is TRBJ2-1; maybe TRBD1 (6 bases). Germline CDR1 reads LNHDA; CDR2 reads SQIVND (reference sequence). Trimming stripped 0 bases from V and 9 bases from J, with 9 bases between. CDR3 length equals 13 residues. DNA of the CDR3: TGTGCCAGTAGTATAGATCAGGGGTCTGAGCAGTTCTTC. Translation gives CASSIDQGSEQFF.

The CDR3 bases are TGCGCCAGCAGCCAATTAAGGACAGGGAGAGATGAGCAGTTCTTC. It encodes CASSQLRTGRDEQFF. The chain recombines TRBV4-1 with TRBJ2-1, with 8 bases lining up with TRBD1. J lost 8 bases, V lost 2 bases, and 8 bases had no gene match. Germline V lookup: CDR1 MGHRA, CDR2 YSYEKL. This CDR3 contains 15 residues.

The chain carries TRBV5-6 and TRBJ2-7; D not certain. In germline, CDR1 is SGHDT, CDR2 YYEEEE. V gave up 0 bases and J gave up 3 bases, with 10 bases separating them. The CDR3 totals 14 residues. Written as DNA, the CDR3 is TGTGCCAGCAGCTTGGTTAGAAGTAGCTACGAGCAGTACTTC. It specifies CASSLVRSSYEQYF.

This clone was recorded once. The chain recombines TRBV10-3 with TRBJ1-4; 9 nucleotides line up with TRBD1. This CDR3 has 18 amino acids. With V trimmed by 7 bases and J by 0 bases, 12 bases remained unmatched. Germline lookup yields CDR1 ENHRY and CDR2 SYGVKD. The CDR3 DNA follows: TGTGCCATCATCCCGGACAGGGGCGAAGATGCAACTAATGAAAAACTGTTTTTT. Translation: CAIIPDRGEDATNEKLFF.

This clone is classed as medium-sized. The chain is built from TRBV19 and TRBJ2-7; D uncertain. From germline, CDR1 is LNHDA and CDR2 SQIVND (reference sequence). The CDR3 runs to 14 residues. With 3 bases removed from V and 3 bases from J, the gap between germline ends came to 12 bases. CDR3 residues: CASSITGISYEQYF. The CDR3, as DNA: TGTGCCAGTAGTATCACTGGGATCAGCTACGAGCAGTACTTC.

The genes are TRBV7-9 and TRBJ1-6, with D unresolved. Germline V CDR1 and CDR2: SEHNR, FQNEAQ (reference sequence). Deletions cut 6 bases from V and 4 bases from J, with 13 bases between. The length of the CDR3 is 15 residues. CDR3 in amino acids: CASRPMGSYNSPLHF. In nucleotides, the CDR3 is TGTGCCAGCAGGCCTATGGGGTCGTATAATTCACCCCTCCACTTT.

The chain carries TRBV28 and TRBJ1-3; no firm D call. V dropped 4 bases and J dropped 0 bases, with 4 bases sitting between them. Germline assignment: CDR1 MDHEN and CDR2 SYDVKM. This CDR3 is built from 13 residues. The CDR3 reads CASSWHSGNTIYF. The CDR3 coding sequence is TGTGCCAGCAGTTGGCACTCTGGAAACACCATATATTTT.

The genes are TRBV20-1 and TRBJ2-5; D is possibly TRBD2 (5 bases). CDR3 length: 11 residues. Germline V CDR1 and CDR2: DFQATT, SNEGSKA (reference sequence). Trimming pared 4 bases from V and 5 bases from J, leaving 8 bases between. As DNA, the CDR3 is TGCAGTGCTATGGGAGAGGAGACCCAGTACTTC. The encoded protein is CSAMGEETQYF.

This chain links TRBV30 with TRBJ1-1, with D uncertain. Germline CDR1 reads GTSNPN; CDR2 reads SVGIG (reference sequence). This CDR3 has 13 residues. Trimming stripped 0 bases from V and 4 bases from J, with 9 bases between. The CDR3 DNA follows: TGTGCCTGGAGTGTATCTGGGAGCACTGAAGCTTTCTTT. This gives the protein CAWSVSGSTEAFF. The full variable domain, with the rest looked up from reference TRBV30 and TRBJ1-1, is SQTIHQWPATLVQPVGSPLSLECTVEGTSNPNLYWYRQAAGRGLQLLFYSVGIGQISSEVPQNLSASRPQDRQFILSSKKLLLSDSGFYLCAWSVSGSTEAFFGQGTRLTVV.

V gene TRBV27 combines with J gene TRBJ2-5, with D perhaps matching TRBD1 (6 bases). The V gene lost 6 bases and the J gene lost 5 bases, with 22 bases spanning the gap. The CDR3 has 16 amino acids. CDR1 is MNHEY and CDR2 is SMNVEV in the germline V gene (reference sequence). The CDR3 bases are TGTGCCAGCAGACCTCAGACCCCGACAGGTGGGGAGACCCAGTACTTC. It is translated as CASRPQTPTGGETQYF.

The DNA of the CDR3 is TGTGCCAGCACCGACAGGGGGCGATATAACTATGGCTACACCTTC. As protein: CASTDRGRYNYGYTF. The genes are TRBV6-1 and TRBJ1-2; 10 nucleotides line up with TRBD1. Trimming at V came to 7 bases and at J to 1 base, leaving 6 bases not matched to a gene. The CDR3 consists of 15 residues. The germline CDR1 and CDR2 sequences are MNHNS and SASEGT.

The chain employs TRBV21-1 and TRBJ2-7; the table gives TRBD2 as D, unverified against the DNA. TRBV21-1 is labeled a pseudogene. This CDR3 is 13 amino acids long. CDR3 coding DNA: TGTGCCAGCAGCAATGTCTGTGTTTCCGAGCAGTACTTC. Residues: CASSNVCVSEQYF.

DNA of the CDR3: TGCGCCAGCAGCTTGGCCCTAGGGGGACAGGTATACGAGCAGTACTTC. This translates into CASSLALGGQVYEQYF. V and J are TRBV5-1 and TRBJ2-7, with 8 bases aligning to TRBD1. Trimming removed 0 bases from V and 4 bases from J; junction bases left unmatched: 9. The CDR3 is 16 amino acids. Germline CDR1 SGHRS, CDR2 YFSETQ.

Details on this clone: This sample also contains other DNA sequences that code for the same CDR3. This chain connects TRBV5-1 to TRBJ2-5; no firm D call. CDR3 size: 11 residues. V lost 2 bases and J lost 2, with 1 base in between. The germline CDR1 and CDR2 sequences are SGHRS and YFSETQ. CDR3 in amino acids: CASSLQETQYF. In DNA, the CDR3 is TGCGCCAGCAGCTTACAAGAGACCCAGTACTTC.

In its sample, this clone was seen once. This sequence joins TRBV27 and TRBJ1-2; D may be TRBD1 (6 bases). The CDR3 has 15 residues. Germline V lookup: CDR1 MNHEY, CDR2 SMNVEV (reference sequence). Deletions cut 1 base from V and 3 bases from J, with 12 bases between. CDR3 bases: TGTGCCAGCAGTTTATTCGCGGGGGCCGACTATGGCTACACCTTC. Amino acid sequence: CASSLFAGADYGYTF.

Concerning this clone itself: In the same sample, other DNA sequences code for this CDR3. The chain's CDR3 is CAWSVGDTQYF. CDR3 in DNA: TGTGCCTGGAGTGTCGGAGATACGCAGTATTTT. The V gene is TRBV30, the J gene TRBJ2-3, with D hard to call. Germline V CDR1 and CDR2: GTSNPN, SVGIG (reference sequence). Trimming stripped 0 bases from V and 5 bases from J, with 3 bases between. The CDR3 consists of 11 residues.

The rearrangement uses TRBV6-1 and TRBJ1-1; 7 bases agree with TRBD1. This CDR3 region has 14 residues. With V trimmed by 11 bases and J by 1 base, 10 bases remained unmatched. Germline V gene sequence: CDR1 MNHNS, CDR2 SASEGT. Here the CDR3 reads CAVCPTGRNTEAFF. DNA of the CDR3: TGTGCCGTTTGCCCGACAGGGAGGAACACTGAAGCTTTCTTT.

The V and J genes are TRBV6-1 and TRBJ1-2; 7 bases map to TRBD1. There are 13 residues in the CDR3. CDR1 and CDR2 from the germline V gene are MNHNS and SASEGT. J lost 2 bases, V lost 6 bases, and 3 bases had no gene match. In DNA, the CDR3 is TGTGCCAGCAGCCCGGACAGGAACTATGGCTACACCTTC. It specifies CASSPDRNYGYTF.

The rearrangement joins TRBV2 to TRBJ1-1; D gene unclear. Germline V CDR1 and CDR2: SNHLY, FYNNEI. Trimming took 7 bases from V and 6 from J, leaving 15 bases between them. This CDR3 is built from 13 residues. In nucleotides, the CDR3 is TGTGCCAGCATGCGCGGTGGGGTGGCTGAAGCTTTCTTT. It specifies CASMRGGVAEAFF.

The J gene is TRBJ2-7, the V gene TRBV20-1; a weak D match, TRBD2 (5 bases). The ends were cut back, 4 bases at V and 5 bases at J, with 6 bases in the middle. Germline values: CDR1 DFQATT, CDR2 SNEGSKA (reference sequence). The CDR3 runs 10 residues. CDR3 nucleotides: TGCAGTGCTACGGGAAACGAGCAGTACTTC. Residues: CSATGNEQYF.

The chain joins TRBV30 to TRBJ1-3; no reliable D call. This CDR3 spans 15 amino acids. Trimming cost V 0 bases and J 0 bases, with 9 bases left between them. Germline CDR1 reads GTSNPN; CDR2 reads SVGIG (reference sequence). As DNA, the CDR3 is TGTGCCTGGAGTGTACTGGTCAGCTCTGGAAACACCATATATTTT. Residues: CAWSVLVSSGNTIYF.

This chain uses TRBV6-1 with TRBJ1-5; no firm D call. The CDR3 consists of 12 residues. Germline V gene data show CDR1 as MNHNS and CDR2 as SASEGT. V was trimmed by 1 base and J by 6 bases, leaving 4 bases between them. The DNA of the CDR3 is TGTGCCAGCAGTGAAGGTAGTCAGCCCCAGCATTTT. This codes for CASSEGSQPQHF.

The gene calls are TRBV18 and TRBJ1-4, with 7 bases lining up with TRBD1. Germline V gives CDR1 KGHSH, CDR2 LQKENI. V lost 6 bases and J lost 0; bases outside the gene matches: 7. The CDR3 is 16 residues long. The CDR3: CASSRGTVATNEKLFF. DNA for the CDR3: TGTGCCAGCTCCCGCGGGACAGTTGCAACTAATGAAAAACTGTTTTTT.

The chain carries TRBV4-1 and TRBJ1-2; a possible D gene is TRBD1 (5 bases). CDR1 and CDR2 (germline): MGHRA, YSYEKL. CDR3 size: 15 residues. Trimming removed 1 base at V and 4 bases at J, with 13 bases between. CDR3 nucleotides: TGCGCCAGCAGCCAAGTTCTGGGGACGTCCTATGGCTACACCTTC. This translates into CASSQVLGTSYGYTF.